This T cell receptor beta chain was sequenced in a study of cytomegalovirus exposure and HLA in healthy donors. A multiplex PCR was run with 60 Vbeta primers and 13 Jbeta primers. Assay used: immunoSEQ multiplex PCR; TCRdb lists only in-frame clones, some missing. The top ten hold around 3.7% of the sample, which has under 200,000 clones, over 65% seen once. V dropped 4 bases and J dropped 4; count of bases not matched to a gene: 14. This CDR3 contains 18 residues. CDR1 is SEHNR, CDR2 FQNEAQ, per germline (reference sequence). Sample: PBMCs. This chain joins TRBV7-9 and TRBJ2-1; 9 positions match TRBD1. The receptor was derived from a man aged 35-49 years in good health and CMV-seropositive. Here the CDR3 DNA reads TGTGCCAGCAGCTCGCGAGGCCCGGACAGGGGAGGGTACAATGAGCAGTTCTTC. This sequence encodes CASSSRGPDRGGYNEQFF.